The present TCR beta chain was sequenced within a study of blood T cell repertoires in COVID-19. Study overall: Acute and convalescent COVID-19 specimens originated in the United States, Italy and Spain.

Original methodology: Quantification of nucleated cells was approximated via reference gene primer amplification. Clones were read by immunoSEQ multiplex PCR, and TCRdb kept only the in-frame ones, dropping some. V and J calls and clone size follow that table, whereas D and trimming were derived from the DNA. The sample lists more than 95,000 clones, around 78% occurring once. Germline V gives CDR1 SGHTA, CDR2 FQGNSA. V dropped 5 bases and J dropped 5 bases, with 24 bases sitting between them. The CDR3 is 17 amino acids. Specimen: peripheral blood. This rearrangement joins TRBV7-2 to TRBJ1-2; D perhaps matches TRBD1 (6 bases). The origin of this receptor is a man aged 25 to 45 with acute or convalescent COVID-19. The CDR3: CASSPYGGGRRKYGYTF. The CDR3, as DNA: TGTGCCAGCAGCCCCTATGGGGGGGGCAGGAGAAAATATGGCTACACCTTC.